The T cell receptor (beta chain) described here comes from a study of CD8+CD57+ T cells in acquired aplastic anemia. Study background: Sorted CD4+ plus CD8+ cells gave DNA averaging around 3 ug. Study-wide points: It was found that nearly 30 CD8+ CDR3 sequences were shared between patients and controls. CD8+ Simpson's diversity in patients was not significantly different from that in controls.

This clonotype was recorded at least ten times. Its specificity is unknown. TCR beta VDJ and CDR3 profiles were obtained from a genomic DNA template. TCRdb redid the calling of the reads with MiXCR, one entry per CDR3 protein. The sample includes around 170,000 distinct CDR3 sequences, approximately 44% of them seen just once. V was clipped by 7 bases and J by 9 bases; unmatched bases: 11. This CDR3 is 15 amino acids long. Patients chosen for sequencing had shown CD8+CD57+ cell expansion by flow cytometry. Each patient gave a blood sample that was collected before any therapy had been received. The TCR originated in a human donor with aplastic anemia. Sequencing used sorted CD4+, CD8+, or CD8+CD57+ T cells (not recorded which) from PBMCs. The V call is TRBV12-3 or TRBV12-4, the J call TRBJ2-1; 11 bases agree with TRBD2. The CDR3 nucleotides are TGTGCCAGCACTAAGACTAGCGGGATCCGGGGTGAGCAGTTCTTC. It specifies CASTKTSGIRGEQFF.